A single sample gave rise to the 25 T cell receptor beta chains below, sequenced in a study of T cells in Graves' hyperthyroidism and ophthalmopathy. Amplification of TCR beta CDR3 regions used RNA as the template. A first-round RT-PCR of the TCR CDR3 used the HTBI primer set. One entry per CDR3 protein results from TCRdb running MiXCR on the multiplex PCR reads. The sample includes 250,000 to 300,000 distinct CDR3 sequences, around 20% of them seen just once. The sample consisted of blood. These receptors came from a man aged 45-65 years with Graves' ophthalmopathy.

This clonotype was counted only a few times. The chain joins TRBV9 to TRBJ2-7, with 10 bases lining up with TRBD1. The CDR3 runs 17 residues. Germline V gene sequence: CDR1 SGDLS, CDR2 YYNGEE. The ends lost 4 bases at V and 6 bases at J; junction bases unmatched: 16. CDR3 nucleotide sequence: TGTGCCAGCAGCCCTCCCGGGACAGGGGCCCCCTTTTCCGAGCAGTACTTC. Translated: CASSPPGTGAPFSEQYF.

V gene TRBV20-1 combines with J gene TRBJ1-5, with 7 positions matching TRBD1. The junction had 9 bases not matched to a gene; V was cut back by 7 bases and J by 6 bases. Germline V gene lookup returns CDR1 DFQATT and CDR2 SNEGSKA (reference sequence). The CDR3 spans 13 residues. The CDR3 protein is CSVTGATGQPQHF. DNA of the CDR3: TGCAGTGTCACAGGGGCAACCGGTCAGCCCCAGCATTTT.

The V and J genes are TRBV28 and TRBJ2-2; perhaps TRBD2 as D (5 bases). The CDR3 is 16 residues long. Germline loops: CDR1 MDHEN, CDR2 SYDVKM. The ends were cut back, 5 bases at V and 6 bases at J, with 19 bases in the middle. The CDR3 loop reads CASSPKAEGWAGELFF. CDR3 bases: TGTGCCAGCAGTCCGAAAGCGGAAGGGTGGGCCGGGGAGCTGTTTTTT.

This clonotype was observed a handful of times. The J gene is TRBJ2-3, the V gene TRBV28; D is tentatively TRBD1 or TRBD2 (6 bases each). Germline V gene sequence: CDR1 MDHEN, CDR2 SYDVKM. The CDR3 covers 13 residues. V was trimmed by 9 bases and J by 4 bases, leaving 14 bases between them. The CDR3 protein is CASGGRKADTQYF. CDR3 DNA sequence: TGTGCCAGTGGGGGGCGAAAGGCAGATACGCAGTATTTT.

Ten or more counts support this clonotype. This chain uses TRBV20-1 with TRBJ2-5; 9 nucleotides agree with TRBD1. V lost 2 bases and J lost 5; bases outside the gene matches: 3. Germline values: CDR1 DFQATT, CDR2 SNEGSKA (reference sequence). The CDR3 loop spans 13 amino acids. CDR3: CSARRQGEETQYF. CDR3 nucleotide sequence: TGCAGTGCTAGACGACAGGGGGAGGAGACCCAGTACTTC.

This clonotype was recorded many times. This chain uses TRBV6-5 with TRBJ2-5; possible D gene TRBD1, 5 bases. V shed 6 bases and J shed 2 bases, with 13 bases lying between them. This CDR3 has 14 amino acids. Germline lookup yields CDR1 MNHEY and CDR2 SVGAGI. Here the CDR3 reads CASSHVGRQETQYF. The CDR3 region has the DNA TGTGCCAGCAGCCACGTGGGGCGGCAAGAGACCCAGTACTTC.

Regarding this clonotype: A much larger clonotype is one base distant, so this may be a read error. The genes are TRBV20-1 and TRBJ2-7, with D unclear. V lost 4 bases, J lost 4 bases, and 11 bases lay in between. The CDR3 spans 12 residues. Looked up from germline, CDR1 is DFQATT and CDR2 is SNEGSKA (reference sequence). The CDR3 nucleotides are TGCAGTGCTAACCGAACAGATTACGAGCAGTACTTC. As protein: CSANRTDYEQYF.

In its sample, this clonotype was seen a few times. This chain uses TRBV28 with TRBJ2-2, with TRBD2 matching 16 bases. CDR3 length: 16 amino acids. The V gene end was trimmed by 6 bases and the J gene end by 7 bases; junction bases not matched to a gene: 5. Germline V lookup: CDR1 MDHEN, CDR2 SYDVKM. The CDR3 protein is CASSPGTSGRVGELFF. The CDR3 DNA is TGTGCCAGCAGCCCTGGGACTAGCGGGAGGGTCGGGGAGCTGTTTTTT.

In its sample, this clonotype was seen a few times. V gene TRBV3-1 combines with J gene TRBJ2-7; tentative D call: TRBD1 (5 bases). CDR1 and CDR2 from the germline V gene are LGHDT and YNNKEL (reference sequence). V dropped 0 bases and J dropped 7 bases, with 13 bases sitting between them. The CDR3 runs 14 residues. The CDR3 spells CASSQDFAGIEQYF. The CDR3 region has the DNA TGTGCCAGCAGCCAAGATTTCGCAGGGATTGAGCAGTACTTC.

This clonotype occurred a few times. The chain has TRBV6-1 and TRBJ2-4; weak D call: TRBD2 (6 bases). CDR3 length: 14 residues. The V end lost 1 base, the J end lost 6 bases, and 10 bases lay between the germline ends. Germline CDR1 reads MNHNS; CDR2 reads SASEGT. DNA for the CDR3: TGTGCCAGCAGTGAAGGGAGTAGCGGAAACATTCAGTACTTC. It translates to CASSEGSSGNIQYF.

This clonotype was found a few times. The V and J genes are TRBV28 and TRBJ2-1; D could derive from TRBD1 or TRBD2 (10 bases each). Germline V gene lookup returns CDR1 MDHEN and CDR2 SYDVKM. V gave up 5 bases and J gave up 9 bases, with 35 bases separating them. There are 20 residues in the CDR3. The CDR3 nucleotides are TGTGCCAGCAGTCGTAGGGGGACAGGGGTGTCGCTAGCGGGAGAGACTGAGCAGTTCTTC. Protein sequence: CASSRRGTGVSLAGETEQFF.

This clonotype appeared a few times. The chain uses TRBV19 and TRBJ1-6; no firm D call. This CDR3 contains 14 residues. V gave up 1 base and J gave up 8 bases, with 9 bases separating them. Germline CDR1 reads LNHDA; CDR2 reads SQIVND (reference sequence). CDR3 nucleotide sequence: TGTGCCAGTAGTATAGTAGACGGAGATTCACCCCTCCACTTT. It encodes CASSIVDGDSPLHF.

The chain employs TRBV28 and TRBJ2-7; 7 positions agree with TRBD1. V lost 3 bases and J lost 2; bases outside the gene matches: 13. There are 17 residues in the CDR3. CDR1 is MDHEN, CDR2 SYDVKM, per germline. The CDR3 here is CASSFPPPGQPTYEQYF. The CDR3 DNA follows: TGTGCCAGCAGTTTTCCCCCACCGGGACAGCCTACCTACGAGCAGTACTTC.

The V gene is TRBV27, the J gene TRBJ1-1; no reliable D call. This CDR3 is built from 12 residues. Per germline, CDR1 MNHEY and CDR2 SMNVEV (reference sequence). V was pared by 5 bases and J by 4 bases, with 8 bases between. Written as DNA, the CDR3 is TGTGCCAGCAGTGGAAGGACCACTGAAGCTTTCTTT. This encodes CASSGRTTEAFF.

This clonotype has a count of ten or more. The chain is built from TRBV3-1 and TRBJ2-7, with D maybe TRBD2 (6 bases). The length of the CDR3 is 14 residues. The germline V and J ends were trimmed by 3 bases and 5 bases, with 14 bases remaining between them. Germline loops: CDR1 LGHDT, CDR2 YNNKEL (reference sequence). CDR3 sequence reads: CASSQEGRADEQYF. The CDR3 bases are TGTGCCAGCAGCCAGGAGGGGAGAGCCGACGAGCAGTACTTC.

This chain joins TRBV5-1 and TRBJ1-2; a possible D gene is TRBD1 (5 bases). The ends were cut back, 0 bases at V and 8 bases at J, with 11 bases in the middle. The CDR3 is 13 amino acids. Germline V gives CDR1 SGHRS, CDR2 YFSETQ. The CDR3 sequence: CASSLGQGRGYTF. The CDR3 region has the DNA TGCGCCAGCAGCTTGGGCCAGGGAAGGGGCTACACCTTC.

Points on this clonotype: Given a much more abundant clone one base away, this may be a read error. The V call is TRBV28, the J call TRBJ2-2, with 14 bases fitting TRBD2. Trimming took 8 bases from V and 4 from J; bases not matched to a gene: 9. This CDR3 comprises 17 residues. CDR1 MDHEN and CDR2 SYDVKM come from the germline V gene. The CDR3 region has the DNA TGTGCCAGCGGCCTGACTAGCGGGAGGGTTAGCACCGGGGAGCTGTTTTTT. Protein sequence: CASGLTSGRVSTGELFF.

This clonotype came up many times. V and J are TRBV27 and TRBJ1-1, with 8 bases fitting TRBD1. The germline CDR1 and CDR2 sequences are MNHEY and SMNVEV (reference sequence). CDR3 size: 12 residues. V shed 7 bases, J shed 4 bases, and the junction held 2 bases outside the gene matches. CDR3 amino acids: CASKQGGTEAFF. The CDR3 nucleotides are TGTGCCAGCAAACAGGGGGGCACTGAAGCTTTCTTT.

In this sample, this clonotype turned up many times. J is TRBJ2-1 and V is TRBV4-1; 9 nucleotides line up with TRBD1. The germline CDR1 and CDR2 sequences are MGHRA and YSYEKL. The CDR3 is 17 amino acids. The V segment lost 2 bases and the J segment 5 bases; nucleotides outside the gene matches: 10. The CDR3 here is CASSQLQGAILNNEQFF. CDR3 coding DNA: TGCGCCAGCAGCCAACTACAGGGGGCGATATTAAACAATGAGCAGTTCTTC.

The gene calls are TRBV20-1 and TRBJ2-7; the match to TRBD1 covers 10 bases. The germline gives CDR1 DFQATT, CDR2 SNEGSKA (reference sequence). This CDR3 contains 11 residues. V trimming: 6 bases; J trimming: 6 bases; junction bases outside the gene matches: 2. The CDR3 DNA is TGCAGTGCGACAGGGGGCCGCGAGCAGTACTTC. As protein: CSATGGREQYF.

V usage is TRBV19 and J usage is TRBJ2-3, with 10 bases lining up with TRBD2. J lost 5 bases, V lost 6 bases, and 5 bases had no gene match. Germline CDR1 is LNHDA and CDR2 is SQIVND (reference sequence). This CDR3 spans 14 amino acids. CDR3 bases: TGTGCCAGTAGAAGCGGGAGGGCCGGAGATACGCAGTATTTT. Its protein is CASRSGRAGDTQYF. The variable domain in full, with the rest retrieved from reference TRBV19 and TRBJ2-3, is DGGITQSPKYLFRKEGQNVTLSCEQNLNHDAMYWYRQDPGQGLRLIYYSQIVNDFQKGDIAEGYSVSREKKESFPLTVTSAQKNPTAFYLCASRSGRAGDTQYFGPGTRLTVL.

The chain is built from TRBV5-1 and TRBJ2-3, with 10 bases that match TRBD2. Trimming took 4 bases from V and 5 from J; bases not matched to a gene: 10. CDR3 size: 16 residues. Germline assignment: CDR1 SGHRS and CDR2 YFSETQ. CDR3 protein: CASSGGASGSLDTQYF. DNA for the CDR3: TGCGCCAGCAGCGGCGGGGCTAGCGGGAGCTTAGATACGCAGTATTTT.

V and J are TRBV5-8 and TRBJ1-3; D is ambiguous. Trimming took 0 bases from V and 0 from J, leaving 10 bases between them. The CDR3 totals 16 residues. Germline CDR1 reads SGHTS; CDR2 reads YDEGEE. CDR3 DNA: TGTGCCAGCAGCTTGGTAGTGGCAGTCTCTGGAAACACCATATATTTT. It specifies CASSLVVAVSGNTIYF.

This clonotype was recorded many times. The gene calls are TRBV20-1 and TRBJ2-5; 10 bases align to TRBD1. After removal of 2 bases from V and 5 bases from J, the junction contained 8 bases not matched to a gene. This CDR3 contains 15 residues. Germline values: CDR1 DFQATT, CDR2 SNEGSKA (reference sequence). CDR3 in amino acids: CSARRSGQGWETQYF. CDR3 coding DNA: TGCAGTGCTAGACGGTCGGGACAGGGGTGGGAGACCCAGTACTTC.

This clonotype has at least ten counts. The chain couples TRBV2 to TRBJ1-6; D perhaps matches TRBD1 (5 bases). Germline CDR1 reads SNHLY; CDR2 reads FYNNEI. V lost 5 bases, J lost 14 bases, and 13 bases lay in between. The CDR3 runs to 12 residues. The CDR3 region is CASSPVTGSLHF. The CDR3, as DNA: TGTGCCAGCAGTCCGGTTACAGGATCCCTCCACTTT.